What follows are 13 T cell receptor beta chains derived from one specimen sequenced in a study of monozygotic twins with inflammatory bowel disease. TCRdb re-called the 5' RACE reads and catalogs CDR3 proteins one per entry, DNA excluded. The sample holds some 300,000 distinct CDR3 sequences. Sequencing was performed on blood. These receptors were obtained from a human donor with ulcerative colitis or Crohn's disease, or a healthy co-twin of an affected twin (not recorded which).

This chain uses TRBV29-1 with TRBJ1-1. In germline, CDR1 is SQVTM, CDR2 ANQGSEA. CDR3 length equals 13 residues. CDR3 loop: CSVGQPFRTEAFF.

This sequence joins TRBV12-3 or TRBV12-4 and TRBJ2-3; no DNA is available, so the TRBD1 call from TCRdb remains unchecked. This CDR3 is 16 amino acids long. The CDR3 protein is CASSRESGTATDTQYF.

The chain joins TRBV28 to TRBJ1-4. In germline, CDR1 is MDHEN, CDR2 SYDVKM. This CDR3 spans 15 amino acids. The CDR3 reads CASTGGGAGSEKLFF.

The chain has TRBV28 and TRBJ2-7; TCRdb's D call of TRBD1 is untestable without DNA. CDR3 length: 17 residues. In germline, CDR1 is MDHEN, CDR2 SYDVKM. The CDR3 reads CASRTVFPGQGFHEQYF.

This chain connects TRBV7-2 to TRBJ2-7; TCRdb designates TRBD1, a call that cannot be tested without DNA. Per germline, CDR1 SGHTA and CDR2 FQGNSA. The CDR3 runs to 15 residues. The CDR3 sequence is CASSPGGAHSYEQYF. Looking up the rest from reference TRBV7-2 and TRBJ2-7 gives the full variable domain: GAGVSQSPSNKVTEKGKDVELRCDPISGHTALYWYRQSLGQGLEFLIYFQGNSAPDKSGLPSDRFSAERTGGSVSTLTIQRTQQEDSAVYLCASSPGGAHSYEQYFGPGTRLTVT.

This chain uses TRBV10-3 with TRBJ2-7; TCRdb picks TRBD1, but there is no DNA to check that call. Per germline, CDR1 ENHRY and CDR2 SYGVKD. The CDR3 totals 13 residues. The CDR3 sequence is CAIGLGQFYEQYF.

The chain combines TRBV11-2 with TRBJ1-3; TCRdb picks TRBD1, but there is no DNA to check that call. Germline V CDR1 and CDR2: SGHAT, FQNNGV. This CDR3 is built from 18 residues. CDR3 loop: CASSLNPGQGIIRNTIYF.

This chain joins TRBV28 and TRBJ1-5; TCRdb gives TRBD1 as the D gene, but with no DNA this cannot be confirmed. Germline CDR1 is MDHEN and CDR2 is SYDVKM. This CDR3 region has 16 residues. The CDR3 protein is CASRQGAGGWGQPQHF.

V usage is TRBV29-1 and J usage is TRBJ2-1. This CDR3 is built from 11 residues. CDR1 and CDR2 from the germline V gene are SQVTM and ANQGSEA. The CDR3 spells CSVAKTQGQFF.

The rearrangement links TRBV29-1 to TRBJ2-5; without DNA, the TCRdb call of TRBD1 cannot be checked. This CDR3 region has 11 residues. Germline loops: CDR1 SQVTM, CDR2 ANQGSEA. The chain's CDR3 is CSALGPETQYF.

The rearrangement joins TRBV27 to TRBJ2-7; checking the TCRdb D call of TRBD2 is not possible without DNA. CDR1 is MNHEY, CDR2 SMNVEV, per germline (reference sequence). The CDR3 sequence is 14 residues long. Here the CDR3 reads CASSYYGLKDEQYF.

The gene calls are TRBV6-6 and TRBJ2-2; checking the TCRdb D call of TRBD2 is not possible without DNA. CDR1 and CDR2 from the germline V gene are MNHNY and SVGAGI (reference sequence). The CDR3 spans 13 residues. CDR3 amino acids: CASNHREGGELFF.

The chain uses TRBV11-2 and TRBJ2-3; lacking DNA, the TRBD2 call made by TCRdb goes unchecked. The CDR3 consists of 15 residues. The V gene's germline CDR1 is SGHAT and CDR2 FQNNGV. The CDR3 loop reads CASRGTSGSTDTQYF.